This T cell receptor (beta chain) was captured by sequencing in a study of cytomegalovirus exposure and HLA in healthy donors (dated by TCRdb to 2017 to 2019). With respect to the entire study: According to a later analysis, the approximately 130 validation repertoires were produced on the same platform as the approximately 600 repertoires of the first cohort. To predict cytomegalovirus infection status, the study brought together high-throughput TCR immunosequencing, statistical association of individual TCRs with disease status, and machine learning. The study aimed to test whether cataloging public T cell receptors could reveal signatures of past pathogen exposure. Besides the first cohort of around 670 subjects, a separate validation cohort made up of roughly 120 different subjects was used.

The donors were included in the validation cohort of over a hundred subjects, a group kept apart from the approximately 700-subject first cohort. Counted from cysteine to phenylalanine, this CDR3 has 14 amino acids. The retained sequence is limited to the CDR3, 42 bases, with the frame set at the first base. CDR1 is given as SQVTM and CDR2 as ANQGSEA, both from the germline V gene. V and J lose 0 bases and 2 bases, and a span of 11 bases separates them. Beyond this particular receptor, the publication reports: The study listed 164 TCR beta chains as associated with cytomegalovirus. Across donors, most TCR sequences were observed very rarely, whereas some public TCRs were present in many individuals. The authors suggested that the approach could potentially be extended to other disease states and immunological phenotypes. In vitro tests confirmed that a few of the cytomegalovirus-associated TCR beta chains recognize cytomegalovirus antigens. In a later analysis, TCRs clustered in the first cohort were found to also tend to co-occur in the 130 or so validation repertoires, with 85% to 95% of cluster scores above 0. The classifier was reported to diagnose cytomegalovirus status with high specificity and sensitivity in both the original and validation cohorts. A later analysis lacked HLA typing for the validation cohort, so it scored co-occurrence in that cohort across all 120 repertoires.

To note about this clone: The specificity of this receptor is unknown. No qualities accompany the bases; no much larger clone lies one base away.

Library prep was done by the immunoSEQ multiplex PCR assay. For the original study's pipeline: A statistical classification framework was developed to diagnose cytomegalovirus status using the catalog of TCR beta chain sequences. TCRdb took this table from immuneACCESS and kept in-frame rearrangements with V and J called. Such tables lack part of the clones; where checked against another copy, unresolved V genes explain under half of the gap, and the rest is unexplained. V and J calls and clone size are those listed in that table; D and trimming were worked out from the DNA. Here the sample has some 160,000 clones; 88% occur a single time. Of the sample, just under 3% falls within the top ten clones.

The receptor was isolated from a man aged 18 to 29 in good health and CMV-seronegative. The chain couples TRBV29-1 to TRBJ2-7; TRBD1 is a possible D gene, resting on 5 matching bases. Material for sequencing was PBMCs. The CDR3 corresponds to CSVEERTNTYEQYF. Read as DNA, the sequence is TGCAGCGTTGAAGAGAGGACAAACACCTACGAGCAGTACTTC.